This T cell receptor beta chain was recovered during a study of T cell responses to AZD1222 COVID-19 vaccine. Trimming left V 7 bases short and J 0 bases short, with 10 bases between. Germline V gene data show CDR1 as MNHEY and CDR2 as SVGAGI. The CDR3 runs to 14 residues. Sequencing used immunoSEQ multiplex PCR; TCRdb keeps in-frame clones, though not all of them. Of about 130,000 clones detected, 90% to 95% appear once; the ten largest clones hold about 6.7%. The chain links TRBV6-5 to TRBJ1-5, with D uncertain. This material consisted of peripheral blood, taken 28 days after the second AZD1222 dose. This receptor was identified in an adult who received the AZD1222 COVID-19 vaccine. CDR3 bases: TGTGCCAGCAACGAGGGCTATAGCAATCAGCCCCAGCATTTT. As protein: CASNEGYSNQPQHF.